These T cell receptor beta chains were read from a single sample in a study of T cell responses to AZD1222 COVID-19 vaccine. Here immunoSEQ multiplex PCR was the method, and the copy in TCRdb shows in-frame clones only, minus some. The sample yields over 120,000 clones, approximately 92% seen once. The specimen comprised peripheral blood, sampled on day 0 of AZD1222 vaccination. These receptors were collected from an adult in good health. CDR3s include the opening cysteine and the closing phenylalanine or tryptophan. D genes are given only for firm matches. Expanded clones get a size class; other rows say once, few or many, or leave the size out.

>15|TRBV6-5|TRBJ1-4|TRBD1|-
CASGKTGTGAEKLFF
TGTGCCAGCGGAAAGACCGGGACAGGGGCTGAAAAACTGTTTTTT
>15|TRBV7-2|TRBJ1-3|-|-
CASSPAALSGNTIYF
TGTGCCAGCAGCCCCGCGGCCCTCTCTGGAAACACCATATATTTT
>15|TRBV7-9|TRBJ1-5|-|-
CASSSDGISNQPQHF
TGTGCCAGCAGCTCGGACGGGATTAGCAATCAGCCCCAGCATTTT
>15|TRBV7-9|TRBJ1-5|-|-
CASSLAGQNNQPQHF
TGTGCCAGCAGCTTAGCGGGTCAGAACAATCAGCCCCAGCATTTT
>14|TRBV2|TRBJ1-1|-|-
CASSDQGRGTEAFF
TGTGCCAGCAGTGATCAGGGAAGAGGCACTGAAGCTTTCTTT
>19|TRBV4-1|TRBJ2-3|TRBD2|-
CASSHKSPQLAGYTDTQYF
TGCGCCAGCAGCCACAAGTCCCCTCAACTAGCGGGCTACACAGATACGCAGTATTTT
>13|TRBV19|TRBJ1-2|TRBD1|-
CASSNRDRARYTF
TGTGCCAGTAGTAACCGGGACAGGGCGCGCTACACCTTC
>11|TRBV6-5|TRBJ1-2|TRBD1|once
CASRQGFGYTF
TGTGCCAGCAGACAGGGGTTCGGCTACACCTTC
>14|TRBV2|TRBJ1-2|-|-
CASSINNLRDGYTF
TGTGCCAGCAGTATAAATAACCTCAGGGATGGCTACACCTTC
>11|TRBV25-1|TRBJ2-7|-|-
CASSELSEQYF
TGTGCCAGCAGTGAATTAAGCGAGCAGTACTTC
>18|TRBV11-2|TRBJ2-1|TRBD2|-
CASSLATIAGGPFNEQFF
TGTGCCAGCAGCTTAGCCACTATAGCGGGAGGGCCCTTCAATGAGCAGTTCTTC
>17|TRBV7-9|TRBJ2-1|-|once
CASSPKPRGGEYNEQFF
TGTGCCAGCAGCCCTAAGCCTCGTGGGGGAGAGTACAATGAGCAGTTCTTC
>16|TRBV13|TRBJ1-2|TRBD1|-
CASSLGLRGQGDGYTF
TGTGCCAGCAGCTTAGGCCTTCGGGGACAGGGGGATGGCTACACCTTC
>16|TRBV19|TRBJ2-3|TRBD1|-
CASSAWGQGSTDTQYF
TGTGCCAGTAGTGCCTGGGGACAGGGGAGCACAGATACGCAGTATTTT
>16|TRBV2|TRBJ2-1|TRBD2|-
CASRGLEREGTDEQFF
TGTGCCAGCAGGGGCTTGGAGCGGGAGGGTACAGATGAGCAGTTCTTC
>16|TRBV6-5|TRBJ1-4|-|-
CASSYIRSTTNEKLFF
TGTGCCAGCAGTTACATCCGGTCTACAACTAATGAAAAACTGTTTTTT